Below, one T cell receptor (beta chain) is given with its context. What it binds is unknown. This record belongs to a study of cytomegalovirus exposure and HLA in healthy donors. Overall study findings and caveats: Reports described diagnosis of cytomegalovirus status by the classifier as highly specific and sensitive. Analysis performed later found about 18,000 TCR beta sequences associated with HLA alleles at 0.05 false discovery rate.

60 Vbeta and 13 Jbeta primers were used in PCR. Assay: immunoSEQ multiplex PCR; the TCRdb copy retains only in-frame clones and omits some. The table includes 200,000 to 250,000 clones, around 76% detected once. Germline V gene data show CDR1 as SGHRS and CDR2 as YFSETQ. Trimming stripped 0 bases from V and 4 bases from J, with 13 bases between. CDR3 length equals 15 residues. The origin of this receptor is a man younger than 35 in good health and CMV-seronegative. Source material: PBMCs. The chain recombines TRBV5-1 with TRBJ2-5; no definite D call. CDR3 sequence: CASSLAGTTPETQYF. The DNA of the CDR3 is TGCGCCAGCAGCTTGGCGGGTACAACGCCAGAGACCCAGTACTTC.